This entry features one T cell receptor (beta chain) sequence. The data stem from a study of blood T cell repertoires in COVID-19. Study overall: The origin of the acute and convalescent COVID-19 samples was the United States, Italy and Spain.

Produced via immunoSEQ multiplex PCR; TCRdb's table is partial and in-frame only. In the table there are 150,000 to 200,000 clones, roughly 88% of which are singletons. The CDR3 runs to 16 residues. Per the germline V gene, CDR1 is MDHEN and CDR2 is SYDVKM. The junction had 15 bases not matched to a gene; V was cut back by 8 bases and J by 6 bases. The chain couples TRBV28 to TRBJ1-5, with 8 bases identical to TRBD1. This receptor was obtained from a man between 70 and 80 years old who had been exposed to COVID-19. The sequencing sample was made of PBMCs or T cells enriched from blood (not recorded which). CDR3 sequence reads: CASRHPRQGQTQPQHF. CDR3 bases: TGTGCCAGCCGGCATCCTCGACAGGGGCAAACTCAGCCCCAGCATTTT.